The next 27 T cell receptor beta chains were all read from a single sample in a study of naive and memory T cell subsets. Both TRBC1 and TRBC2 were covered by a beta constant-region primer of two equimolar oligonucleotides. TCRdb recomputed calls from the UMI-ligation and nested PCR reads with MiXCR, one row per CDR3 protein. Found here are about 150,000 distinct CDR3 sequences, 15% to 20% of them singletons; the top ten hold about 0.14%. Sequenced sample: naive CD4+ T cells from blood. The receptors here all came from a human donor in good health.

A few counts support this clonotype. The CDR3 is CASSILVVGGEQFF. The CDR3 DNA reads as TGTGCCAGTAGTATTCTGGTAGTGGGAGGTGAGCAGTTCTTC. V gene TRBV19 combines with J gene TRBJ2-1, with a tentative D call TRBD2 (6 bases). Germline V lookup: CDR1 LNHDA, CDR2 SQIVND (reference sequence). The CDR3 contains 14 residues. The V end lost 3 bases, the J end lost 9 bases, and 15 bases lay between the germline ends.

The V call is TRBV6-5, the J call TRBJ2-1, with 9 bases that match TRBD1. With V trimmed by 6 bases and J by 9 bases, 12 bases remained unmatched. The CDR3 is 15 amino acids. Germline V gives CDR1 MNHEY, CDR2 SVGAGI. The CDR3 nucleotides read TGTGCCAGCAGACCTAGACAGGGGGGCGGAGGTGAGCAGTTCTTC. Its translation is CASRPRQGGGGEQFF.

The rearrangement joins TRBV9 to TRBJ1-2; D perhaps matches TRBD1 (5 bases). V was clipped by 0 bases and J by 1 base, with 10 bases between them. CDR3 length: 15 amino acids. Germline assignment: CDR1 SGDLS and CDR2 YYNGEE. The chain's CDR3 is CASSVDTGCNYGYTF. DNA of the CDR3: TGTGCCAGCAGCGTAGATACAGGTTGTAACTATGGCTACACCTTC.

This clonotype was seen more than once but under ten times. CDR3 DNA sequence: TGTGCCAGCAGCTTCGGTGCCGGGACCAACACAGATACGCAGTATTTT. Its translation: CASSFGAGTNTDTQYF. The chain links TRBV7-2 to TRBJ2-3; D is possibly TRBD1 or TRBD2 (5 bases each). Germline loops: CDR1 SGHTA, CDR2 FQGNSA. CDR3 length equals 16 residues. Deletions cut 3 bases from V and 2 bases from J, with 15 bases between.

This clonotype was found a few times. The CDR3 reads CASSLTVTPDEQFF. The DNA of the CDR3 is TGCGCCAGCAGCTTGACGGTCACCCCGGATGAGCAGTTCTTC. The chain is built from TRBV5-1 and TRBJ2-1, with unresolved D. Germline V gene lookup returns CDR1 SGHRS and CDR2 YFSETQ. CDR3 size: 14 residues. V was pared by 1 base and J by 8 bases, with 13 bases between.

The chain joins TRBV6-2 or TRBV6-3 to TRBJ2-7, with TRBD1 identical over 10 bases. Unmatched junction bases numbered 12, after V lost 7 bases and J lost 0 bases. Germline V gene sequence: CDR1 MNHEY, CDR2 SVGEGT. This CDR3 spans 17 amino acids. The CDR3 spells CASIPDRGLTTSYEQYF. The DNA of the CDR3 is TGTGCCAGCATTCCTGACAGGGGGCTTACAACCTCCTACGAGCAGTACTTC.

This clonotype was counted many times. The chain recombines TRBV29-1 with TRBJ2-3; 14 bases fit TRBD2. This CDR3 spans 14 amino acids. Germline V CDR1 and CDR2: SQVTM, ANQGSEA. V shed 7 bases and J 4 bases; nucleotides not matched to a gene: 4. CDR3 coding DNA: TGCAGCGCAAAGGGACTAGCGGGAGCAGATACGCAGTATTTT. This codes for CSAKGLAGADTQYF.

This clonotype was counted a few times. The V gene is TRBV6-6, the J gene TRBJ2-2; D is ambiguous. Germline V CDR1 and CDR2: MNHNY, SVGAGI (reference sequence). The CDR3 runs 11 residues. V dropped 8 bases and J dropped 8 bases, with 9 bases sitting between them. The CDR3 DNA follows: TGTGCCAGCGCAGAGGAGGGGGAGCTGTTTTTT. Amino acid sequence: CASAEEGELFF.

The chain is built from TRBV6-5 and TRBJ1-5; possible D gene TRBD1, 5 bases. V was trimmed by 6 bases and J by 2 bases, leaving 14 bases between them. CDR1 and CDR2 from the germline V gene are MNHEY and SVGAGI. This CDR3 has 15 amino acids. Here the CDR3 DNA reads TGTGCCAGCAGCCGCGGGGGTCAGGGCAATCAGCCCCAGCATTTT. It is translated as CASSRGGQGNQPQHF.

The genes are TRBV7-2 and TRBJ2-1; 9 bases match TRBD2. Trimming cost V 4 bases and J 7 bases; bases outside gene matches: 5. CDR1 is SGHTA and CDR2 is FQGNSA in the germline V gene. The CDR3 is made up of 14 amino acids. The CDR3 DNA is TGTGCCAGCAGCTCTCTAGCGGGGATGAATGAGCAGTTCTTC. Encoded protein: CASSSLAGMNEQFF.

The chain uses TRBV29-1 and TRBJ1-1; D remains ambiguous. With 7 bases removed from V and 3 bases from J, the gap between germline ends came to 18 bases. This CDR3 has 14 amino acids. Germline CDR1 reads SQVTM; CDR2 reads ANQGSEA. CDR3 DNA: TGCAGCGCTTCCTTCGGACCTGTGGACACTGAAGCTTTCTTT. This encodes CSASFGPVDTEAFF. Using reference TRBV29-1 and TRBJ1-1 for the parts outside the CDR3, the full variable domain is SAVISQKPSRDICQRGTSLTIQCQVDSQVTMMFWYRQQPGQSLTLIATANQGSEATYESGFVIDKFPISRPNLTFSTLTVSNMSPEDSSIYLCSASFGPVDTEAFFGQGTRLTVV.

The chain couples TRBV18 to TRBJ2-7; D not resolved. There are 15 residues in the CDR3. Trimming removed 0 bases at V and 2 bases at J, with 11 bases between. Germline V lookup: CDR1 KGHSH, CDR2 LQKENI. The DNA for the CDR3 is TGTGCCAGCTCACCACCGTCTAGGCAAGCCTACGAGCAGTACTTC. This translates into CASSPPSRQAYEQYF.

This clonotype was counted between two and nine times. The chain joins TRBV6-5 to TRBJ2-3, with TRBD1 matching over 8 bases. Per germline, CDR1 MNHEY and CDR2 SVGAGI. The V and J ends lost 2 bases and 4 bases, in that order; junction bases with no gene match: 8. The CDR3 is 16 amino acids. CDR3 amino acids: CASSYTWTGIADTQYF. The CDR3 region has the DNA TGTGCCAGCAGTTACACATGGACAGGGATCGCAGATACGCAGTATTTT.

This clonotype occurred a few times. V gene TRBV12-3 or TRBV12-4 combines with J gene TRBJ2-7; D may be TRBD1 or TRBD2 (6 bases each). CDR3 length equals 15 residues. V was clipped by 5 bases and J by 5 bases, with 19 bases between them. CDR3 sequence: CASSGNGGILDEQYF. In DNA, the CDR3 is TGTGCCAGCAGTGGGAACGGGGGCATTCTGGACGAGCAGTACTTC.

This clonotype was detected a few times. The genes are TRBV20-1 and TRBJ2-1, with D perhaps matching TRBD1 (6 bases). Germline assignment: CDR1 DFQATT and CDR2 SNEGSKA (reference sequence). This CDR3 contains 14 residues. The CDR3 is CRVGQGPSYNEQFF. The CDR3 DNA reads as TGCAGGGTGGGGCAGGGGCCTTCCTACAATGAGCAGTTCTTC.

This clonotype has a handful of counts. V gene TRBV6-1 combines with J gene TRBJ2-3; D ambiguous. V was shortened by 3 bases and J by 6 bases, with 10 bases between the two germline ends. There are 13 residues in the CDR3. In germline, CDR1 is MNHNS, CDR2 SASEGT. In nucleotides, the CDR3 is TGTGCCAGCAGTGAGTCCTCCGGGGATACGCAGTATTTT. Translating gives CASSESSGDTQYF.

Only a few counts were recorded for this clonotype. CDR3 in amino acids: CSARGNSGRTYNEQFF. CDR3 in DNA: TGCAGTGCTAGAGGCAATAGCGGGAGGACCTACAATGAGCAGTTCTTC. The rearrangement uses TRBV20-1 and TRBJ2-1; TRBD2 aligns across 10 bases. The CDR3 contains 16 residues. V lost 1 base, J lost 2 bases, and 5 bases stayed unmatched. Germline lookup yields CDR1 DFQATT and CDR2 SNEGSKA (reference sequence).

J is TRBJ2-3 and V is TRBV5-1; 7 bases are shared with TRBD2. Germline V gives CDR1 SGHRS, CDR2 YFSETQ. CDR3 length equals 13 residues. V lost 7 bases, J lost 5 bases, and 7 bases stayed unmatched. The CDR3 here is CASGAGVEDTQYF. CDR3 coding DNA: TGCGCCAGCGGGGCGGGGGTCGAAGATACGCAGTATTTT.

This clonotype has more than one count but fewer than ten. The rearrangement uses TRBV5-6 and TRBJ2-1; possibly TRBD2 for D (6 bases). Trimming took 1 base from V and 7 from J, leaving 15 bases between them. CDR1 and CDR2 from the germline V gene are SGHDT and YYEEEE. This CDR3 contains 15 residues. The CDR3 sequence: CASSLSPYGGNEQFF. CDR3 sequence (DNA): TGTGCCAGCAGCTTGTCTCCATATGGGGGGAATGAGCAGTTCTTC.

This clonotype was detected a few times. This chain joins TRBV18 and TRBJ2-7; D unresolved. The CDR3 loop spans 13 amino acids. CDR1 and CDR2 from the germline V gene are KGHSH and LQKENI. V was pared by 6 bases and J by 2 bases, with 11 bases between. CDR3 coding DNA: TGTGCCAGCTCCAAGGACGGAGCCTACGAGCAGTACTTC. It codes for CASSKDGAYEQYF.

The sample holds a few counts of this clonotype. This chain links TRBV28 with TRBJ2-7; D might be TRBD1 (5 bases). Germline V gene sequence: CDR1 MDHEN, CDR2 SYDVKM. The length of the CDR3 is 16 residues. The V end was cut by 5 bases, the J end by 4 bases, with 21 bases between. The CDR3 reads CASSPSSAGLMYEQYF. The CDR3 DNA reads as TGTGCCAGCAGTCCCTCCTCAGCAGGGCTGATGTACGAGCAGTACTTC.

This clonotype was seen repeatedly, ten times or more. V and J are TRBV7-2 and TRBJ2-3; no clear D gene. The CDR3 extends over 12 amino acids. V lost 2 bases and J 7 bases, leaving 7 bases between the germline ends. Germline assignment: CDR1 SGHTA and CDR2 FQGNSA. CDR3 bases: TGTGCCAGCAGCTTAACCATAAATACGCAGTATTTT. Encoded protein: CASSLTINTQYF.

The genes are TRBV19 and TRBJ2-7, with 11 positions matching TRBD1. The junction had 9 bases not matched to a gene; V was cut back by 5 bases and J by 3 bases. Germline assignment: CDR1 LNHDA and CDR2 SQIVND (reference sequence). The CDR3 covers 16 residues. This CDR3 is CASSDGPGTGGYEQYF. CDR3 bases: TGTGCCAGTAGTGATGGCCCCGGGACAGGGGGCTACGAGCAGTACTTC.

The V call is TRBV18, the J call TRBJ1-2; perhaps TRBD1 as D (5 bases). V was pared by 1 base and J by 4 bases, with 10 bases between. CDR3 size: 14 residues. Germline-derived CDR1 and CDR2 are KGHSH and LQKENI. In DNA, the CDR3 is TGTGCCAGCTCACCACTCGCAGGGCTCTATGGCTACACCTTC. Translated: CASSPLAGLYGYTF.

DNA for the CDR3: TGCAGCGTAGTCAGGGGGAACACTGAAGCTTTCTTT. Protein sequence: CSVVRGNTEAFF. V gene TRBV29-1 combines with J gene TRBJ1-1; maybe TRBD1 (6 bases). Trimming removed 6 bases at V and 1 base at J, with 9 bases between. Germline V gives CDR1 SQVTM, CDR2 ANQGSEA. This CDR3 has 12 residues.

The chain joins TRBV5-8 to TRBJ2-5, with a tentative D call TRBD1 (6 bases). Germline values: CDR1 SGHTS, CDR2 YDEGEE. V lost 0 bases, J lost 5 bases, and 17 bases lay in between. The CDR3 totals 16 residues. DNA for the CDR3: TGTGCCAGCAGCTTGGGCAGCTTCCCAGGGGACGAGACCCAGTACTTC. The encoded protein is CASSLGSFPGDETQYF.

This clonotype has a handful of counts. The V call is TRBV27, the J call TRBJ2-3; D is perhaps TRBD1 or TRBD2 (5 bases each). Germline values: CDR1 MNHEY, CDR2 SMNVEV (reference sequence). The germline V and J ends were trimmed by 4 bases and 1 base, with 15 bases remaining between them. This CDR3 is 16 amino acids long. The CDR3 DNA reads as TGTGCCAGCAGTTCAATCTGGGGGTCGGGCACAGATACGCAGTATTTT. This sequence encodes CASSSIWGSGTDTQYF.